The 28 T cell receptor beta chains below come from one sample, sequenced in a study of T-cell reconstitution after alpha-beta-depleted transplantation in children. Library preparation (for TCRbeta) was performed with unique molecular identifiers. A single record per CDR3 protein comes from TCRdb applying MiXCR to the PCR reads. The profile shows 500,000 to 600,000 distinct CDR3 sequences, approximately 32% of them singletons. The sample was PBMCs from the stem cell graft donor, taken from the stem cell graft. The origin of the receptors is a human donor who donated a stem cell graft to a child with aplastic anemia.

This clonotype was counted between two and nine times. The chain joins TRBV2 to TRBJ2-2; D ambiguous. The CDR3 runs 15 residues. Germline V gene lookup returns CDR1 SNHLY and CDR2 FYNNEI. Trimming took off 6 bases at V and 1 base at J, with 12 bases between the two ends. CDR3 bases: TGTGCCAGCAGAGCCTCGGGCCAGAACACCGGGGAGCTGTTTTTT. Protein sequence: CASRASGQNTGELFF. Filled out from reference TRBV2 and TRBJ2-2, the complete variable domain reads EPEVTQTPSHQVTQMGQEVILRCVPISNHLYFYWYRQILGQKVEFLVSFYNNEISEKSEIFDDQFSVERPDGSNFTLKIRSTKLEDSAMYFCASRASGQNTGELFFGEGSRLTVL.

The chain has TRBV7-9 and TRBJ2-1; D may be TRBD1 or TRBD2 (5 bases each). V was trimmed by 5 bases and J by 1 base, leaving 15 bases between them. This CDR3 contains 16 residues. Germline CDR1 is SEHNR and CDR2 is FQNEAQ (reference sequence). The CDR3 region has the DNA TGTGCCAGCAGCCCCGGGCGAGGGACGTCCTACAATGAGCAGTTCTTC. This gives the protein CASSPGRGTSYNEQFF.

This clonotype has a handful of counts. V usage is TRBV7-2 and J usage is TRBJ2-7; possibly TRBD1 for D (6 bases). Germline values: CDR1 SGHTA, CDR2 FQGNSA. The germline V and J ends were trimmed by 5 bases and 7 bases, with 12 bases remaining between them. The CDR3 is made up of 12 amino acids. In DNA, the CDR3 is TGTGCCAGCAGCCCCGTGGGGGCGGAGCAGTACTTC. This encodes CASSPVGAEQYF. The full variable domain, its missing parts supplied by reference TRBV7-2 and TRBJ2-7, is GAGVSQSPSNKVTEKGKDVELRCDPISGHTALYWYRQSLGQGLEFLIYFQGNSAPDKSGLPSDRFSAERTGGSVSTLTIQRTQQEDSAVYLCASSPVGAEQYFGPGTRLTVT.

This chain connects TRBV27 to TRBJ2-7; unclear D gene. The V end was cut by 5 bases, the J end by 3 bases, with 11 bases between. Germline lookup yields CDR1 MNHEY and CDR2 SMNVEV (reference sequence). The CDR3 extends over 13 amino acids. DNA of the CDR3: TGTGCCAGCAGTCAAAGACTCGGCTACGAGCAGTACGTC. Its translation: CASSQRLGYEQYV.

This clonotype was found a few times. This chain links TRBV10-3 with TRBJ1-4; D unresolved. CDR1 ENHRY and CDR2 SYGVKD come from the germline V gene. V gave up 8 bases and J gave up 5 bases, with 9 bases separating them. This CDR3 has 12 residues. The CDR3 spells CAIAGENEKLFF. Here the CDR3 DNA reads TGTGCCATCGCTGGGGAGAATGAAAAACTGTTTTTT.

CDR3 nucleotides: TGTGCCAGCAGCTTAGCGGTTCGAGACTCTGGGGCCAACGTCCTGACTTTC. Residues: CASSLAVRDSGANVLTF. The chain is built from TRBV7-2 and TRBJ2-6; no clear D. This CDR3 is built from 17 residues. V lost 0 bases to trimming and J lost 0 bases, with 9 bases between them. The germline V gene encodes CDR1 SGHTA and CDR2 FQGNSA.

The V and J genes are TRBV24-1 and TRBJ2-1, with D hard to call. Per the germline V gene, CDR1 is KGHDR and CDR2 is SFDVKD. The CDR3 contains 13 residues. V lost 3 bases and J lost 5, with 7 bases in between. The CDR3: CATSDGINNEQFF. CDR3 in DNA: TGTGCCACCAGTGATGGGATAAACAATGAGCAGTTCTTC.

This clonotype appeared a few times. The V call is TRBV7-2, the J call TRBJ2-5; TRBD2 aligns across 7 bases. Germline V lookup: CDR1 SGHTA, CDR2 FQGNSA. The CDR3 consists of 16 residues. With V trimmed by 5 bases and J by 4 bases, 13 bases remained unmatched. CDR3 DNA sequence: TGTGCCAGCAGCCCTCTAGCGGAGGCCTTTGTAGAGACCCAGTACTTC. Protein: CASSPLAEAFVETQYF.

J is TRBJ1-5 and V is TRBV27; D is ambiguous. V gave up 2 bases and J gave up 7 bases, with 12 bases separating them. In germline, CDR1 is MNHEY, CDR2 SMNVEV (reference sequence). This CDR3 is built from 14 residues. The CDR3 is CASSLAPTEQPQHF. The CDR3 region has the DNA TGTGCCAGCAGTTTAGCTCCGACGGAGCAGCCCCAGCATTTT.

This sequence joins TRBV5-8 and TRBJ2-5, with D unclear. Trimming removed 7 bases from V and 9 bases from J, with 13 bases in between. Germline assignment: CDR1 SGHTS and CDR2 YDEGEE. The CDR3 contains 11 residues. The CDR3 is CASDGGPAQYF. The CDR3 DNA follows: TGTGCCAGCGACGGCGGCCCGGCCCAGTACTTC.

This clonotype was seen a handful of times. This chain uses TRBV29-1 with TRBJ2-5, with a weak D call TRBD2 (8 bases). V dropped 8 bases and J dropped 4 bases, with 26 bases sitting between them. Germline V gene lookup returns CDR1 SQVTM and CDR2 ANQGSEA. This CDR3 region has 16 residues. In DNA form, the CDR3 reads TGCAGCTATATACCCCGGGAGGGGGCGAGGGGAGAGACCCAGTACTTC. As protein: CSYIPREGARGETQYF.

The chain joins TRBV27 to TRBJ1-2; 9 nucleotides match TRBD1. J was trimmed by 6 bases and V by 10 bases; bases with no gene match: 15. The CDR3 spans 15 residues. Germline V gene sequence: CDR1 MNHEY, CDR2 SMNVEV (reference sequence). The CDR3 sequence is CATASGTGFAHGYTF. The CDR3 region has the DNA TGTGCCACCGCGTCCGGGACAGGGTTTGCGCATGGCTACACCTTC.

In this sample, this clonotype turned up a few times. V and J are TRBV5-1 and TRBJ1-1, with TRBD1 identical over 8 bases. V dropped 1 base and J dropped 8; count of bases not matched to a gene: 10. This CDR3 contains 15 residues. Germline V CDR1 and CDR2: SGHRS, YFSETQ. The CDR3 coding sequence is TGCGCCAGCAGCTTGCTTTCAACAGGGGGACAGGAAGCTTTCTTT. It translates to CASSLLSTGGQEAFF.

This clonotype was seen only a few times. The chain uses TRBV14 and TRBJ2-1; D is undetermined. The germline CDR1 and CDR2 sequences are SGHDN and FVKESK. Between the trimmed V and J ends, which lost 0 bases and 0 bases, there was a span of 9 bases. This CDR3 contains 16 residues. The CDR3, as DNA: TGTGCCAGCAGCCAAGATAGACGGAGCTCCTACAATGAGCAGTTCTTC. It codes for CASSQDRRSSYNEQFF.

V is TRBV9 and J is TRBJ2-2; D gene uncertain. The CDR3 has 14 residues. V was trimmed by 3 bases and J by 5 bases, leaving 11 bases between them. Germline assignment: CDR1 SGDLS and CDR2 YYNGEE. CDR3 DNA sequence: TGTGCCAGCAGCGCTGACTCTACTACCGGGGAGCTGTTTTTT. It encodes CASSADSTTGELFF. The complete variable domain, with remaining parts taken from reference TRBV9 and TRBJ2-2, reads DSGVTQTPKHLITATGQRVTLRCSPRSGDLSVYWYQQSLDQGLQFLIQYYNGEERAKGNILERFSAQQFPDLHSELNLSSLELGDSALYFCASSADSTTGELFFGEGSRLTVL.

The V call is TRBV5-8, the J call TRBJ1-2; the match to TRBD1 covers 8 bases. This CDR3 comprises 15 residues. V dropped 4 bases and J dropped 8; count of bases not matched to a gene: 13. The V gene's germline CDR1 is SGHTS and CDR2 YDEGEE. Written as DNA, the CDR3 is TGTGCCAGCAGCGAGGACAGGGAACTACCGCGCGGCTACACCTTC. It is translated as CASSEDRELPRGYTF.

In its sample, this clonotype was seen a few times. The rearrangement uses TRBV20-1 and TRBJ2-3; 12 bases line up with TRBD2. CDR1 and CDR2 (germline): DFQATT, SNEGSKA (reference sequence). The V and J ends lost 6 bases and 3 bases, in that order; junction bases with no gene match: 1. The CDR3 contains 13 residues. CDR3 region: CSAGLAGTDTQYF. Here the CDR3 DNA reads TGCAGTGCGGGACTAGCGGGTACAGATACGCAGTATTTT.

This clonotype was seen ten or more times. The genes are TRBV5-5 and TRBJ2-1; 11 nucleotides agree with TRBD1. This CDR3 spans 14 amino acids. Germline CDR1 is SGHKS and CDR2 is YYEKEE (reference sequence). The V segment lost 4 bases and the J segment 6 bases; nucleotides outside the gene matches: 3. The CDR3 DNA sequence: TGTGCCAGCAGCCCCGGACAGGGGGCCAATGAGCAGTTCTTC. Translation gives CASSPGQGANEQFF.

This clonotype was detected a few times. The rearrangement links TRBV3-1 to TRBJ1-1; tentatively, D is TRBD1 (6 bases). Germline V gives CDR1 LGHDT, CDR2 YNNKEL (reference sequence). Trimming pared 3 bases from V and 3 bases from J, leaving 17 bases between. The CDR3 runs 16 residues. The CDR3 region has the DNA TGTGCCAGCAGCCATCGGTCCCCAGGGGTAGACACTGAAGCTTTCTTT. It yields the protein CASSHRSPGVDTEAFF. The complete variable domain, with remaining parts taken from reference TRBV3-1 and TRBJ1-1, reads DTAVSQTPKYLVTQMGNDKSIKCEQNLGHDTMYWYKQDSKKFLKIMFSYNNKELIINETVPNRFSPKSPDKAHLNLHINSLELGDSAVYFCASSHRSPGVDTEAFFGQGTRLTVV.

The chain has TRBV4-3 and TRBJ2-3; 11 positions match TRBD1. The germline V gene encodes CDR1 LGHNA and CDR2 YSLEER. V trimming: 4 bases; J trimming: 4 bases; junction bases outside the gene matches: 10. The CDR3 runs 17 residues. DNA of the CDR3: TGCGCCAGCAGCCTCGGGACAGGGGGATTGGTAGCAGATACGCAGTATTTT. Encoded protein: CASSLGTGGLVADTQYF.

The chain couples TRBV20-1 to TRBJ2-1, with 7 bases aligning to TRBD2. In germline, CDR1 is DFQATT, CDR2 SNEGSKA (reference sequence). The CDR3 extends over 16 amino acids. V gave up 5 bases and J gave up 2 bases; unmatched junction bases: 12. CDR3 loop: CSARGRGLNPYNEQFF. CDR3 coding DNA: TGCAGTGCTCGGGGGAGGGGTTTGAATCCCTACAATGAGCAGTTCTTC.

Many counts were recorded for this clonotype. The rearrangement links TRBV20-1 to TRBJ2-4, with TRBD2 identical over 13 bases. This CDR3 comprises 17 residues. Germline V gives CDR1 DFQATT, CDR2 SNEGSKA (reference sequence). J was trimmed by 5 bases and V by 1 base; bases with no gene match: 8. The CDR3 nucleotides are TGCAGTGCTAGAGGAACTAGCGGGAGGGCCGGGGAAAACATTCAGTACTTC. This encodes CSARGTSGRAGENIQYF.

The chain uses TRBV27 and TRBJ2-3; D perhaps matches TRBD1 (5 bases). The V gene lost 6 bases and the J gene lost 2 bases, with 21 bases spanning the gap. The CDR3 runs to 17 residues. CDR1 is MNHEY and CDR2 is SMNVEV in the germline V gene (reference sequence). Here the CDR3 DNA reads TGTGCCAGCAGGACAACCAGCAGGGAAAGAGACACAGATACGCAGTATTTT. This codes for CASRTTSRERDTDTQYF.

The chain joins TRBV18 to TRBJ1-2; 7 bases match TRBD1. Germline V gene lookup returns CDR1 KGHSH and CDR2 LQKENI. J was trimmed by 5 bases and V by 3 bases; bases with no gene match: 9. The CDR3 is 15 amino acids. DNA for the CDR3: TGTGCCAGCTCACCCGCCCTGACAGGGAAGTATGGCTACACCTTC. Protein product: CASSPALTGKYGYTF.

This clonotype was seen more than once but under ten times. J is TRBJ1-1 and V is TRBV5-1, with D possibly TRBD1 on 6 matching bases. The germline CDR1 and CDR2 sequences are SGHRS and YFSETQ. V dropped 4 bases and J dropped 1 base, with 14 bases sitting between them. The CDR3 sequence is 15 residues long. CDR3 DNA sequence: TGCGCCAGCAGCGGTGGGCTGACAGGGAACACTGAAGCTTTCTTT. This encodes CASSGGLTGNTEAFF.

The chain links TRBV6-2 or TRBV6-3 to TRBJ2-1, with D maybe TRBD2 (6 bases). Trimming took 7 bases from V and 9 from J, leaving 16 bases between them. Germline V gives CDR1 MNHEY, CDR2 SVGEGT. This CDR3 is built from 13 residues. The CDR3: CASTGETISEQFF. CDR3 DNA sequence: TGTGCCAGCACGGGAGAGACCATCAGTGAGCAGTTCTTC.

This chain joins TRBV18 and TRBJ1-5; D not resolved. This CDR3 has 13 amino acids. Looked up from germline, CDR1 is KGHSH and CDR2 is LQKENI. Trimming took 5 bases from V and 9 from J, leaving 14 bases between them. The CDR3 DNA reads TGTGCCAGCTCAATCGGCGGGCCGCGGCCCCAGCATTTT. Translated, it gives CASSIGGPRPQHF.

V usage is TRBV5-6 and J usage is TRBJ2-1; TRBD2 aligns across 8 bases. The germline gives CDR1 SGHDT, CDR2 YYEEEE. The V segment lost 2 bases and the J segment 7 bases; nucleotides outside the gene matches: 5. The CDR3 sequence is 14 residues long. CDR3 amino acids: CASSLSGRWNEQFF. CDR3 nucleotides: TGTGCCAGCAGCTTAAGCGGGAGATGGAATGAGCAGTTCTTC.